Listed below are T cell receptor beta chains from one sample, sequenced in a study of Ad26.COV2.S vaccination and SARS-CoV-2 variants. Profiled with immunoSEQ multiplex PCR; TCRdb holds only in-frame clones, not every one. The sample records roughly 300,000 clones, 86% being singletons. This sample comprised peripheral blood, obtained in a trial of Ad26.COV2.S vaccine versus placebo. Receptor source: a person between 18 and 59 years old who received the Ad26.COV2.S COVID-19 vaccine or a placebo. CDR3s include the opening cysteine and the closing phenylalanine or tryptophan. A D gene is named only where the DNA matches it firmly. Clone size is stated in some rows and not others, as once, few, many or a class when expanded.

CDR3 length	clone size	V gene	J gene	D gene	CDR3 DNA	CDR3 protein
14	-	TRBV7-9	TRBJ2-7	TRBD1	TGTGCCAGCACCCGGACAGGGTACGCCTACGAGCAGTACTTC	CASTRTGYAYEQYF
14	-	TRBV7-2	TRBJ1-2	-	TGTGCCAGCAGCTTAGCGGCAGACAACTATGGCTACACCTTC	CASSLAADNYGYTF
12	-	TRBV5-1	TRBJ2-1	TRBD2	TGCGCCAGCAGCGGGGAGGGCAATGAGCAGTTCTTC	CASSGEGNEQFF
14	-	TRBV9	TRBJ1-2	TRBD1	TGTGCCAGCAGCGTAGGACGGACAGGGGGCGGCTACACCTTC	CASSVGRTGGGYTF
11	-	TRBV20-1	TRBJ2-7	-	TGCAGTGCTAGCCCCGACCGCGAGCAGTACTTC	CSASPDREQYF
15	-	TRBV5-1	TRBJ2-5	-	TGCGCCAGCAACGTGGGACATCGAGGGAGAGAGACCCAGTACTTC	CASNVGHRGRETQYF
15	-	TRBV28	TRBJ1-2	TRBD1	TGTGCCAGCAGTAATGGACAGGGAGGGAACTATGGCTACACCTTC	CASSNGQGGNYGYTF
14	-	TRBV5-1	TRBJ1-1	-	TGCGCCAGCAGCGGAAGTCAGGGCGACACTGAAGCTTTCTTT	CASSGSQGDTEAFF
15	-	TRBV7-2	TRBJ2-7	TRBD2	TGTGCCAGCAGCACTAGGCTAGCGGGAGGCGACGAGCAGTACTTC	CASSTRLAGGDEQYF
14	-	TRBV28	TRBJ1-5	TRBD1	TGTGCCAGCAGTTTTTACAGGGGGATAGGGCCCCAGCATTTT	CASSFYRGIGPQHF
13	-	TRBV19	TRBJ1-5	-	TGTGCCAGTAGTACGGGGGGAGGACAGCCCCAGCATTTT	CASSTGGGQPQHF
15	-	TRBV5-1	TRBJ1-1	-	TGCGCCAGCAGCTTGAGGGCAGCCCCGAACACTGAAGCTTTCTTT	CASSLRAAPNTEAFF
15	once	TRBV3-1/TRBV3-2	TRBJ2-2	-	TGTGCCAGCAGCCAAAGGCTGGCGAACACCGGGGAGCTGTTTTTT	CASSQRLANTGELFF
16	-	TRBV7-2	TRBJ2-5	TRBD2	TGTGCCAGCAGCTTTCCTAGCGGGGGGGTAAGGGAGACCCAGTACTTC	CASSFPSGGVRETQYF
15	-	TRBV5-1	TRBJ2-3	TRBD2	TGCGCCAGCAGCCTAGGGACTAGGTCGACAGATACGCAGTATTTT	CASSLGTRSTDTQYF
13	-	TRBV28	TRBJ1-4	-	TGTGCCAGCAGTGAGGGCAGGGTTGAAAAACTGTTTTTT	CASSEGRVEKLFF
14	once	TRBV11-2	TRBJ2-1	TRBD2	TGTGCCAGCAGCTTATCTAGCGGTCGCGGTGAGCAGTTCTTC	CASSLSSGRGEQFF
14	-	TRBV6-6	TRBJ2-3	TRBD2	TGTGCCAGCGGCCCGGGACTAGCCACAGATACGCAGTATTTT	CASGPGLATDTQYF
14	-	TRBV7-2	TRBJ2-1	-	TGTGCCAGCAGCCCATCCCCCTCAGGGGGGGAGCAGTTCTTC	CASSPSPSGGEQFF
13	few	TRBV7-9	TRBJ1-1	-	TGTGCCAGCAGCTATCAGGGGCACACTGAAGCTTTCTTT	CASSYQGHTEAFF
12	-	TRBV7-2	TRBJ1-1	-	TGTGCCAGCAGCCCCACGGGCGCTGAAGCTTTCTTT	CASSPTGAEAFF
17	-	TRBV4-3	TRBJ1-3	-	TGCGCCAGCAGCCAAGATCATCGGGGAGTAGGTGGAAACACCATATATTTT	CASSQDHRGVGGNTIYF
14	-	TRBV28	TRBJ2-7	-	TGTGCCAGCAGTTTTGCGGGGATTACCTACGAGCAGTACTTC	CASSFAGITYEQYF
15	-	TRBV7-2	TRBJ2-1	TRBD1	TGTGCCAGCAGCCCCTCGGGACAGTCCTACAATGAGCAGTTCTTC	CASSPSGQSYNEQFF
16	once	TRBV5-1	TRBJ2-5	TRBD2	TGCGCCAGCAGCCCCGGGACTAGCGGGGCCCAAGAGACCCAGTACTTC	CASSPGTSGAQETQYF
16	-	TRBV19	TRBJ2-5	TRBD2	TGTGCCAGTAGTACAGATCTAGCGGGGCCCCTGGAGACCCAGTACTTC	CASSTDLAGPLETQYF
15	-	TRBV28	TRBJ1-4	-	TGTGCCAGCAGTTTCCCCCCCGGGGGAAGCGAAAAACTGTTTTTT	CASSFPPGGSEKLFF
13	-	TRBV18	TRBJ2-5	-	TGTGCCAGCTCACCTGGGGGCCAAGAGACCCAGTACTTC	CASSPGGQETQYF
12	-	TRBV9	TRBJ2-7	-	TGTGCCAGCAACCGAGGGGGGTACGAGCAGTACTTC	CASNRGGYEQYF
16	-	TRBV2	TRBJ1-1	TRBD1	TGTGCCAGTTCCGGGACAGGGATGGGGGGAGAAACTGAAGCTTTCTTT	CASSGTGMGGETEAFF
15	-	TRBV27	TRBJ2-1	TRBD2	TGTGCCAGCAGGCTCGTAGCGGGGGGCCTGGATGAGCAGTTCTTC	CASRLVAGGLDEQFF
13	-	TRBV6-6	TRBJ1-5	-	TGTGCCAGCACCGAAACCGGGAATCAGCCCCAGCATTTT	CASTETGNQPQHF
16	-	TRBV7-8	TRBJ1-2	TRBD1	TGTGCCAGCAGCTCGCGGGCAGGGACAGGAAACTATGGCTACACCTTC	CASSSRAGTGNYGYTF
13	-	TRBV7-2	TRBJ2-2	-	TGTGCCAGCAGCTTACTGATCACCGGGGAGCTGTTTTTT	CASSLLITGELFF
17	once	TRBV7-9	TRBJ1-1	TRBD1	TGTGCCAGCAGCCCCCGGGGACAGGACGACTTGAACACTGAAGCTTTCTTT	CASSPRGQDDLNTEAFF